This T cell receptor beta chain was recorded in a study of blood T cell repertoires in COVID-19. Across the whole study: Samples of COVID-19 (acute and convalescent) were obtained from the United States, Italy and Spain. Sources were T cells, B-cell-depleted T cells, or PBMCs; the material itself was cDNA or gDNA.

CDR3 size: 14 residues. Only in-frame clones appear in the TCRdb table, and some are missing; sequencing was by immunoSEQ multiplex PCR. Of approximately 230,000 clones in the sample, about 86% were seen once. The sample taken for sequencing was peripheral blood. The sequence was obtained from a man older than 75 with acute or convalescent COVID-19. The rearrangement uses TRBV21-1 and TRBJ1-6; TRBD1, as called in the table, went unchecked against the DNA. TRBV21-1 has pseudogene status. CDR3 amino acids: CASSTKGVNSPLHF. The CDR3, as DNA: TGTGCCAGCAGCACCAAAGGGGTTAATTCACCCCTCCACTTT.